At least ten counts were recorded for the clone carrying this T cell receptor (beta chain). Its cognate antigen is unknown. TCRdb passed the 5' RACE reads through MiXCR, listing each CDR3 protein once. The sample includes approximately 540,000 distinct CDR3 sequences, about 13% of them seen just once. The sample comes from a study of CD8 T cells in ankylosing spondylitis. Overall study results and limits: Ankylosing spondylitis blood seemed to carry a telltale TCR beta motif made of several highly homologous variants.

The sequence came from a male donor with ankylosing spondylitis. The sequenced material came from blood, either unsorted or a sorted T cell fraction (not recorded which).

The CDR3 sequence is CASSLGRGNTEAFF. In nucleotides, the CDR3 is TGTGCCAGCAGTTTGGGCAGGGGGAACACTGAAGCTTTCTTT. The chain combines TRBV12-3 or TRBV12-4 with TRBJ1-1, with D tentatively TRBD1 (6 bases). The CDR3 runs 14 residues. Trimming cost V 3 bases and J 1 base, with 9 bases left between them.